Listed below are T cell receptor beta chains from one sample, sequenced in a study of blood T cell repertoires in COVID-19. Sequencing was performed with immunoSEQ multiplex PCR; in TCRdb, only in-frame clones are kept and a portion is missing. In the table there are about 350,000 clones, roughly 90% of which are singletons. Sequencing was done on a sample of PBMCs or T cells enriched from blood (not recorded which). All receptors come from a woman in her twenties or thirties who had been exposed to COVID-19. The CDR3 runs from the conserved cysteine through the conserved F or W. D genes are given only for firm matches. Some rows have no size entry. The others give once, few or many, or a class for an expanded clone.

v_gene	j_gene	abundance	d_gene	CDR3aa	CDR3nt
TRBV7-3	TRBJ1-4	.	TRBD1	CASSLDRGTNEKLFF	TGTGCCAGCAGCTTAGACAGGGGGACTAATGAAAAACTGTTTTTT
TRBV10-3	TRBJ1-1	.	.	CAISEQDRFEAFF	TGTGCCATCAGTGAACAGGACCGGTTTGAAGCTTTCTTT
TRBV4-1	TRBJ2-1	few	.	CASSQATSGDEQFF	TGCGCCAGCAGCCAAGCGACGTCGGGGGATGAGCAGTTCTTC
TRBV27	TRBJ2-2	.	TRBD2	CASTRSQASGRYGGELFF	TGTGCCAGCACTCGTAGTCAGGCTAGCGGGAGATATGGCGGGGAGCTGTTTTTT
TRBV19	TRBJ2-1	.	TRBD2	CASSRGLAGGSFYNEQFF	TGTGCCAGTAGTCGAGGACTAGCGGGAGGGTCGTTTTACAATGAGCAGTTCTTC
TRBV7-3	TRBJ2-2	once	TRBD2	CASSSSGGNTGELFF	TGTGCCAGCAGCTCTAGCGGGGGGAACACCGGGGAGCTGTTTTTT
TRBV7-3	TRBJ2-3	.	TRBD1	CASSRDRLTDTQYF	TGTGCCAGCAGCCGGGACAGACTCACAGATACGCAGTATTTT
TRBV7-9	TRBJ1-5	.	TRBD1	CASSLAGTGTIYQPQHF	TGTGCCAGCAGCTTAGCTGGGACAGGGACCATCTATCAGCCCCAGCATTTT
TRBV7-6	TRBJ1-2	few	TRBD1	CASSLSGQAVPLNYGYTF	TGTGCCAGCAGCTTATCAGGACAGGCCGTCCCCTTAAACTATGGCTACACCTTC
TRBV5-5	TRBJ1-4	.	TRBD1	CASSFVGTANEKLFF	TGTGCCAGCAGCTTCGTTGGGACAGCCAATGAAAAACTGTTTTTT
TRBV25-1	TRBJ1-5	.	.	CASRGGEGRQPQHF	TGTGCCAGCAGGGGGGGGGAAGGCCGGCAGCCCCAGCATTTT
TRBV28	TRBJ1-5	.	TRBD1	CASSSQGAGNQPQHF	TGTGCCAGCAGTTCCCAGGGGGCTGGCAATCAGCCCCAGCATTTT
TRBV28	TRBJ1-2	.	TRBD1	CASSLEFRTGEGYTF	TGTGCCAGCAGTTTAGAATTCAGGACAGGGGAAGGCTACACCTTC
TRBV30	TRBJ2-5	.	TRBD1	CAWNNRDRGSQETQYF	TGTGCCTGGAACAACCGGGACAGGGGCAGCCAAGAGACCCAGTACTTC
TRBV6-2/TRBV6-3	TRBJ2-5	.	.	CASSEGLSQETQYF	TGTGCCAGCAGCGAAGGACTATCACAAGAGACCCAGTACTTC
TRBV7-8	TRBJ2-2	.	TRBD2	CASRGRANTGELFF	TGTGCCAGTCGGGGGAGGGCGAACACCGGGGAGCTGTTTTTT
TRBV7-8	TRBJ1-2	once	.	CASSLARGRGGGSGGYTF	TGTGCCAGCAGCTTAGCGAGGGGTCGTGGGGGCGGTTCGGGAGGCTACACCTTC
TRBV6-1	TRBJ2-5	once	.	CASSESSRETQYF	TGTGCCAGCAGTGAATCCAGTCGCGAGACCCAGTACTTC
TRBV24-1	TRBJ2-2	.	.	CATSDMTITTGELFF	TGTGCCACCAGTGATATGACAATAACTACCGGGGAGCTGTTTTTT
TRBV7-8	TRBJ2-2	.	.	CASSLTTMNTGELFF	TGTGCCAGCAGCTTGACCACTATGAACACCGGGGAGCTGTTTTTT
TRBV6-5	TRBJ2-7	.	TRBD1	CASSYGTGVGYEQYF	TGTGCCAGCAGTTACGGGACAGGGGTTGGGTACGAGCAGTACTTC
TRBV27	TRBJ2-7	once	.	CASSLRGIYEQYF	TGTGCCAGCAGTTTAAGGGGAATCTACGAGCAGTACTTC
TRBV19	TRBJ1-1	.	.	CASSPGSGGFTEAFF	TGTGCCAGTAGTCCCGGGTCGGGGGGGTTCACTGAAGCTTTCTTT
TRBV7-9	TRBJ2-7	.	.	CASSFPGSGEQYF	TGTGCCAGCAGCTTCCCAGGGTCGGGTGAGCAGTACTTC
TRBV4-1	TRBJ1-1	.	.	CASSFDSPLGNTEAFF	TGCGCCAGCAGCTTTGATAGCCCCCTTGGGAACACTGAAGCTTTCTTT
TRBV3-1/TRBV3-2	TRBJ1-1	.	.	CASRQGRFHTEAFF	TGTGCCAGCAGACAGGGAAGGTTTCACACTGAAGCTTTCTTT
TRBV5-1	TRBJ2-7	.	.	CASMGGSYEQYF	TGCGCCAGCATGGGGGGCTCCTACGAGCAGTACTTC
TRBV27	TRBJ1-5	.	.	CASSLDTEGNQPQHF	TGTGCCAGCAGTTTGGACACCGAGGGCAATCAGCCCCAGCATTTT
TRBV21-1	TRBJ1-2	.	.	CSRGGATLPF	TGTTCCCGGGGGGGGGCCACCCTCCCCTTC
TRBV19	TRBJ1-2	once	.	CASSIGERGYGYTF	TGTGCCAGTAGTATAGGCGAAAGGGGATATGGCTACACCTTC
TRBV3-1/TRBV3-2	TRBJ2-5	.	TRBD2	CASSQTSGGGQETQYF	TGTGCCAGCAGCCAAACTAGCGGGGGAGGCCAAGAGACCCAGTACTTC
TRBV11-2	TRBJ2-1	.	TRBD2	CASSLRLAGDYNEQFF	TGTGCCAGCAGCCTCCGACTAGCGGGAGATTACAATGAGCAGTTCTTC
TRBV7-2	TRBJ2-3	.	TRBD2	CASSRRAGGPTDTQYF	TGTGCCAGCAGTCGAAGGGCGGGAGGGCCGACAGATACGCAGTATTTT
TRBV14	TRBJ1-5	.	TRBD1	CASSAGTGASQPQHF	TGTGCCAGCAGCGCCGGGACAGGGGCTAGTCAGCCCCAGCATTTT
TRBV6-6	TRBJ1-1	once	.	CAPDKENTEAFF	TGTGCCCCCGACAAAGAAAACACTGAAGCTTTCTTT
TRBV2	TRBJ2-7	.	.	CASRERTRSSSYEQYF	TGTGCCAGCAGAGAACGGACAAGGTCCAGCTCCTACGAGCAGTACTTC
TRBV6-5	TRBJ2-7	.	TRBD2	CASSYLPPAGLYEQYF	TGTGCCAGCAGTTACCTCCCCCCAGCGGGGTTGTACGAGCAGTACTTC
TRBV7-3	TRBJ1-6	.	TRBD1	CASSLTQGDPLHF	TGTGCCAGCAGCTTGACACAGGGGGATCCCCTCCACTTT
TRBV5-1	TRBJ1-2	.	.	CASSRGQSYGYTF	TGCGCCAGCAGCCGCGGACAGTCATATGGCTACACCTTC
TRBV28	TRBJ1-5	.	TRBD1	CASRRHSTGAGPSNQPQHF	TGTGCCAGCAGACGACACTCTACAGGGGCAGGACCTAGCAATCAGCCCCAGCATTTT
TRBV5-1	TRBJ2-7	.	TRBD2	CASSLVGGSLYEQYF	TGCGCCAGCAGCTTGGTGGGAGGGAGTCTCTACGAGCAGTACTTC
TRBV15	TRBJ1-5	.	.	CATSRDPENQPQHF	TGTGCCACCAGCAGAGATCCGGAGAATCAGCCCCAGCATTTT
TRBV4-2	TRBJ2-2	.	.	CASSQETGYGANTGELFF	TGTGCCAGCAGCCAAGAGACGGGTTACGGAGCGAACACCGGGGAGCTGTTTTTT
TRBV6-5	TRBJ1-2	.	TRBD1	CASSSKRTGAYGYTF	TGTGCCAGCAGTTCAAAACGGACAGGGGCTTATGGCTACACCTTC
TRBV5-3	TRBJ1-6	few	.	CARSLGASYNSPLHF	TGTGCCAGAAGCTTGGGGGCCTCCTATAATTCACCCCTCCACTTT
TRBV11-1	TRBJ2-1	once	TRBD2	CASSLAVPSGAPKYNEQFF	TGTGCCAGCAGCTTAGCTGTTCCTAGCGGGGCACCCAAGTACAATGAGCAGTTCTTC
TRBV18	TRBJ1-2	few	.	CASSPNSDGDYGYTF	TGTGCCAGCTCACCGAACTCCGACGGGGACTATGGCTACACCTTC
TRBV30	TRBJ2-3	once	TRBD2	CAWSPPTSGGFTDTQYF	TGTGCCTGGAGTCCCCCCACTAGCGGGGGTTTTACAGATACGCAGTATTTT
TRBV5-1	TRBJ2-5	.	TRBD1	CASSFTGGGSPAQETQYF	TGCGCCAGCAGCTTCACAGGGGGCGGGTCCCCCGCTCAAGAGACCCAGTACTTC
TRBV14	TRBJ2-4	.	.	CASSQRLENIQYF	TGTGCCAGCAGCCAACGACTGGAAAACATTCAGTACTTC
TRBV2	TRBJ1-5	.	TRBD1	CASSLTGSNQPQHF	TGTGCCAGCAGTTTGACAGGGAGCAATCAGCCCCAGCATTTT
TRBV28	TRBJ1-5	few	.	CASSFLASNQPQHF	TGTGCCAGCAGTTTTCTGGCTAGCAATCAGCCCCAGCATTTT
TRBV15	TRBJ2-1	once	TRBD2	CATSIIAGLYNEQFF	TGTGCCACCAGCATAATAGCGGGTTTATACAATGAGCAGTTCTTC
TRBV18	TRBJ1-3	.	.	CASSPGRGAGNTIYF	TGTGCCAGCTCACCAGGCAGGGGAGCTGGAAACACCATATATTTT
TRBV13	TRBJ1-1	once	.	CASSLVIWEGNLNTEAFF	TGTGCCAGCAGCTTAGTTATATGGGAGGGGAACTTAAACACTGAAGCTTTCTTT
TRBV11-2	TRBJ2-3	.	TRBD1	CASSPTGTGGAGDTQYF	TGTGCCAGCAGCCCAACCGGGACAGGGGGCGCGGGAGATACGCAGTATTTT
TRBV12-3/TRBV12-4	TRBJ1-1	.	.	CASGYRVRTEAFF	TGTGCCAGCGGGTACAGGGTCAGGACTGAAGCTTTCTTT
TRBV5-5	TRBJ1-5	.	.	CASSLAGYSNQPQHF	TGTGCCAGCAGCTTGGCGGGTTATAGCAATCAGCCCCAGCATTTT